The 16 T cell receptor beta chains below were found in one sample sequenced in a study of T cell responses to AZD1222 COVID-19 vaccine. Some clones are missing from TCRdb's copy, which holds only in-frame ones; the method was immunoSEQ multiplex PCR. The table has about 150,000 clones, about four fifths seen once. Sequenced here: peripheral blood, sampled on day 0 of AZD1222 vaccination. These receptors were obtained from an adult in good health.

The genes are TRBV9 and TRBJ1-2; maybe TRBD1 (5 bases). V shed 0 bases and J shed 4 bases, with 19 bases lying between them. The length of the CDR3 is 17 residues. Germline V gene sequence: CDR1 SGDLS, CDR2 YYNGEE. CDR3 in DNA: TGTGCCAGCAGCGTAGGAGGTTCCGGGGCCGTGATCTATGGCTACACCTTC. As protein: CASSVGGSGAVIYGYTF.

This clone appeared a single time. The chain carries TRBV14 and TRBJ1-6; 9 bases align to TRBD1. The germline CDR1 and CDR2 sequences are SGHDN and FVKESK. V lost 5 bases, J lost 10 bases, and 6 bases stayed unmatched. CDR3 length equals 14 residues. The CDR3 spells CASSFPGQGSPLHF. CDR3 coding DNA: TGTGCCAGCAGCTTCCCGGGACAGGGCTCACCCCTCCACTTT.

The chain has TRBV12-3 or TRBV12-4 and TRBJ2-7, with D perhaps matching TRBD1 (6 bases). The CDR3 totals 12 residues. V was shortened by 2 bases and J by 9 bases, with 11 bases between the two germline ends. CDR3 DNA sequence: TGTGCCAGCAGTTTAAGGGGGTCCGGGCAGTACTTC. Protein product: CASSLRGSGQYF.

The rearrangement uses TRBV5-1 and TRBJ1-2, with a weak D call TRBD1 (5 bases). Germline V gene data show CDR1 as SGHRS and CDR2 as YFSETQ. V shed 0 bases and J shed 7 bases, with 13 bases lying between them. The CDR3 is made up of 14 amino acids. CDR3 loop: CASSLDGEGVGYTF. The CDR3 DNA reads TGCGCCAGCAGCTTGGACGGTGAAGGGGTTGGCTACACCTTC.

This chain uses TRBV7-9 with TRBJ1-1, with D possibly being TRBD1 (6 bases). The CDR3 totals 13 residues. Between the trimmed V and J ends, which lost 3 bases and 4 bases, there was a span of 9 bases. CDR1 is SEHNR, CDR2 FQNEAQ, per germline (reference sequence). The CDR3 region has the DNA TGTGCCAGCAGCTTCCAGGACAGCACTGAAGCTTTCTTT. Its translation: CASSFQDSTEAFF.

The rearrangement joins TRBV28 to TRBJ1-5; a weak D match, TRBD1 (6 bases). The CDR3 contains 14 residues. Germline V gene lookup returns CDR1 MDHEN and CDR2 SYDVKM. Trimming took 3 bases from V and 2 from J, leaving 8 bases between them. DNA for the CDR3: TGTGCCAGCAGTTTTGCAGGGGGCAATCAGCCCCAGCATTTT. It is translated as CASSFAGGNQPQHF.

In its sample, this clone was seen a few times. A junction end diverges from the germline sequence, so it may reflect a read error. The gene calls are TRBV13 and TRBJ1-2, with TRBD1 matching over 7 bases. Germline V gene data show CDR1 as PRHDT and CDR2 as FYEKMQ (reference sequence). The CDR3 spans 17 residues. CDR3 in DNA: TGTGCCAGCAGCCTAGGGACAGTCTTTGAAGGTGAGGATGGCTACACCTTC. Amino acid sequence: CASSLGTVFEGEDGYTF.

This clone was counted a single time. The chain has TRBV7-8 and TRBJ1-4, with D possibly being TRBD1 (6 bases). V was shortened by 2 bases and J by 8 bases, with 18 bases between the two germline ends. There are 16 residues in the CDR3. Germline CDR1 is SGHVS and CDR2 is FQNEAQ. CDR3 region: CASSLSRTGAGEKLFF. The CDR3 DNA reads TGTGCCAGCAGCTTATCTCGCACGGGGGCAGGGGAAAAACTGTTTTTT.

Comments on this clone: The junction and the germline gene differ at one end; a read error may be behind it. The chain couples TRBV7-3 to TRBJ1-2; D is unresolved. Germline CDR1 SGHTA, CDR2 FQGTGA. The CDR3 spans 15 residues. CDR3 sequence reads: CASSLSGRRNSGYTF. DNA of the CDR3: TGTGCCAGCAGCTTAAGCGGACGAAGGAACTCTGGCTACACCTTC.

V gene TRBV12-3 or TRBV12-4 combines with J gene TRBJ2-1, with D perhaps TRBD2 (5 bases). The CDR3 runs to 13 residues. V lost 2 bases, J lost 4 bases, and 6 bases lay in between. CDR3 DNA sequence: TGTGCCAGCAGTTTAAGGGAGTACAATGAGCAGTTCTTC. As protein: CASSLREYNEQFF.

This clone appeared a few times. The chain recombines TRBV5-1 with TRBJ2-7, with TRBD2 as a possible D gene (6 bases). Trimming took off 4 bases at V and 5 bases at J, with 19 bases between the two ends. From germline, CDR1 is SGHRS and CDR2 YFSETQ. CDR3 length: 15 residues. The CDR3 loop is CASSRGGADSHEQYF. CDR3 bases: TGCGCCAGCAGCCGTGGCGGGGCCGATAGCCACGAGCAGTACTTC.

The gene calls are TRBV13 and TRBJ1-2; 8 bases agree with TRBD1. CDR1 and CDR2 (germline): PRHDT, FYEKMQ (reference sequence). This CDR3 has 19 amino acids. Trimming removed 0 bases from V and 0 bases from J; junction bases left unmatched: 12. The CDR3 spells CASSLGEWTGIEANYGYTF. As DNA, the CDR3 is TGTGCCAGCAGCTTAGGCGAATGGACAGGGATCGAAGCTAACTATGGCTACACCTTC.

CDR3 protein: CASTPPGQAFDGYTF. The CDR3, as DNA: TGTGCCAGCACCCCTCCGGGACAGGCCTTCGACGGCTACACCTTC. V usage is TRBV28 and J usage is TRBJ1-2; 8 nucleotides agree with TRBD1. CDR3 length equals 15 residues. Germline-derived CDR1 and CDR2 are MDHEN and SYDVKM. J gave up 8 bases and V 7 bases, and 15 bases lay outside the gene matches.

The V gene is TRBV2, the J gene TRBJ1-6; 8 nucleotides line up with TRBD1. V was pared by 1 base and J by 7 bases, with 9 bases of the junction left unmatched. The germline V gene has CDR1 SNHLY and CDR2 FYNNEI. CDR3 length: 17 residues. The CDR3, as DNA: TGTGCCAGCAGTGAAGTTCGGGACCGGACAGGGAATTCACCCCTCCACTTT. It encodes CASSEVRDRTGNSPLHF.

This clone was counted a single time. The chain recombines TRBV24-1 with TRBJ2-1, with no clear D. The germline V gene encodes CDR1 KGHDR and CDR2 SFDVKD. The CDR3 is 19 residues long. V lost 0 bases and J lost 0, with 17 bases in between. As DNA, the CDR3 is TGTGCCACCAGTGATTTGGGAGTGAAAGATGCGCGCTCCTACAATGAGCAGTTCTTC. Its translation: CATSDLGVKDARSYNEQFF.

J is TRBJ2-2 and V is TRBV10-2, with D perhaps matching TRBD1 or TRBD2 (5 bases each). The length of the CDR3 is 16 residues. CDR1 and CDR2 from the germline V gene are WSHSY and SAAADI. V gave up 0 bases and J gave up 5 bases, with 13 bases separating them. The CDR3 coding sequence is TGCGCCAGCAGTGAGTCGAGAGGGGTAGGGACCGGGGAGCTGTTTTTT. This sequence encodes CASSESRGVGTGELFF.